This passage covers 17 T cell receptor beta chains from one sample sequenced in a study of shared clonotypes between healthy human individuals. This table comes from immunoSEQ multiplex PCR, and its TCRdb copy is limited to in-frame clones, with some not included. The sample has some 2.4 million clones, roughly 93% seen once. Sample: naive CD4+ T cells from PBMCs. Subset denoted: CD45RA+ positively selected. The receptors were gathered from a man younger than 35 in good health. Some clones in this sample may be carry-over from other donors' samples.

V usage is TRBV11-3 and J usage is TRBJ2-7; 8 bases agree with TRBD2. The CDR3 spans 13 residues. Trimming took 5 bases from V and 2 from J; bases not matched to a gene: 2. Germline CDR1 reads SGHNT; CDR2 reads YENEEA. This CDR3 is CASSKGLAYEQYF. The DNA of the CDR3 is TGTGCCAGCAGCAAGGGACTAGCCTACGAGCAGTACTTC. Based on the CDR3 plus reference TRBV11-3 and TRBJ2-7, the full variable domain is EAGVVQSPRYKIIEKKQPVAFWCNPISGHNTLYWYLQNLGQGPELLIRYENEEAVDDSQLPKDRFSAERLKGVDSTLKIQPAELGDSAVYLCASSKGLAYEQYFGPGTRLTVT.

The CDR3 DNA is TGTGCCAGCAGCTGGGGGCAGCCCCGTGAGCAGTACTTC. It encodes CASSWGQPREQYF. V gene TRBV7-2 combines with J gene TRBJ2-7; tentative D call: TRBD1 (6 bases). V shed 4 bases and J shed 7 bases, with 14 bases lying between them. The CDR3 has 13 residues. Looked up from germline, CDR1 is SGHTA and CDR2 is FQGNSA.

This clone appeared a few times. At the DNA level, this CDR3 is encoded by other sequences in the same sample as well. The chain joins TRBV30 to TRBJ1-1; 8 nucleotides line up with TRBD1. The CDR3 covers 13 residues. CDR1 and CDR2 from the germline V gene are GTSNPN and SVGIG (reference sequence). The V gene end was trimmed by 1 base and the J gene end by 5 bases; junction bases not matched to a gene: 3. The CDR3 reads CAWSAQGGTEAFF. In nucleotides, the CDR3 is TGTGCCTGGAGTGCACAGGGGGGGACTGAAGCTTTCTTT.

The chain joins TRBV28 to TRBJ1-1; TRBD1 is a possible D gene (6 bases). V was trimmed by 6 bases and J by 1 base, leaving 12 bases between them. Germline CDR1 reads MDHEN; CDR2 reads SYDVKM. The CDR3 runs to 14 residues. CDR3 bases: TGTGCCAGCAGACGATTGGGACAGAACACTGAAGCTTTCTTT. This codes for CASRRLGQNTEAFF.

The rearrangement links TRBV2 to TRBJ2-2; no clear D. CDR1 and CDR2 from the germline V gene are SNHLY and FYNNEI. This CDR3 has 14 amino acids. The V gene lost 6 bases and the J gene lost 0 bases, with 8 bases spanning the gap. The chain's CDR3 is CASSKTANTGELFF. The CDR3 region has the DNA TGTGCCAGCAGCAAGACTGCGAACACCGGGGAGCTGTTTTTT.

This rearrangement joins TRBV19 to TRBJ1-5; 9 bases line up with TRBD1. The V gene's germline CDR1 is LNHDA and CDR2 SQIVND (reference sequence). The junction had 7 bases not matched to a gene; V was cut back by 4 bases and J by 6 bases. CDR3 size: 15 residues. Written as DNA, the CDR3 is TGTGCCAGTAGTAGCACAGGGGGCGTTGGTCAGCCCCAGCATTTT. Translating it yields CASSSTGGVGQPQHF.

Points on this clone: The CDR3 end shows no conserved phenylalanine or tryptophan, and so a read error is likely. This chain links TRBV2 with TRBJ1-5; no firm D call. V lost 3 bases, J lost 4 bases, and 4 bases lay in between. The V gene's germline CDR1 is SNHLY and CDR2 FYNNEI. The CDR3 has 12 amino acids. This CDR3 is CASSDPNQPQHL. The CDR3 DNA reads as TGTGCCAGCAGTGACCCTAATCAGCCCCAGCATCTT.

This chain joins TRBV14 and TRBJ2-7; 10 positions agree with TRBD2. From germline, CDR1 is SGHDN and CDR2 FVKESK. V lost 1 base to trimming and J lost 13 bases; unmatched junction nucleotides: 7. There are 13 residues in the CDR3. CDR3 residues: CASSQALAGESYF. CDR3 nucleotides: TGTGCCAGCAGCCAAGCTCTAGCGGGAGAGTCTTACTTC.

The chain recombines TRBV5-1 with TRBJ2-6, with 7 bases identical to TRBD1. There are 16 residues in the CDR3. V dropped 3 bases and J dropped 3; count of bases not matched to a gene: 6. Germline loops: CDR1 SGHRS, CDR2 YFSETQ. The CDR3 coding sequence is TGCGCCAGCAGCTCGGGACAGTTGGGTGGGGCCAACGTCCTGACTTTC. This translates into CASSSGQLGGANVLTF.

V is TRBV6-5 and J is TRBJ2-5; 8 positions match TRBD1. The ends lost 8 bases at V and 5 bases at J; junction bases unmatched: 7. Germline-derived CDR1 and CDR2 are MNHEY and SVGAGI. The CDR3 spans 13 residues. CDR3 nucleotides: TGTGCCAGCGGACGGACAGGGACTGAGACCCAGTACTTC. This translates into CASGRTGTETQYF.

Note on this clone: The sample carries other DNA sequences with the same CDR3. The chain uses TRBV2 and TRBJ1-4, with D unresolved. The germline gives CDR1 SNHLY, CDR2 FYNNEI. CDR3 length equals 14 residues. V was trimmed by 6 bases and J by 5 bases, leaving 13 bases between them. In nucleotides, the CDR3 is TGTGCCAGCAGCCTTCAAGGGAGGAATGAAAAACTGTTTTTT. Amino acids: CASSLQGRNEKLFF.

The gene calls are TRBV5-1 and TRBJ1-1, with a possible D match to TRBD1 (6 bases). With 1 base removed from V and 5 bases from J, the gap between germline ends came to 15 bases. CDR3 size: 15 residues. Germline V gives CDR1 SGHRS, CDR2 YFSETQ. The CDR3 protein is CASSLTQGSSTEAFF. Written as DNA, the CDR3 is TGCGCCAGCAGCTTGACACAGGGATCGTCGACTGAAGCTTTCTTT.

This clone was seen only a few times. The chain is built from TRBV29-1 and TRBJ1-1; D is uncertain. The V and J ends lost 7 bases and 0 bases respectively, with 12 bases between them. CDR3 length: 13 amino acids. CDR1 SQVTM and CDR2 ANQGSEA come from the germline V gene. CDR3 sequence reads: CSAGEGMNTEAFF. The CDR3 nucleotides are TGCAGCGCTGGGGAGGGAATGAACACTGAAGCTTTCTTT.

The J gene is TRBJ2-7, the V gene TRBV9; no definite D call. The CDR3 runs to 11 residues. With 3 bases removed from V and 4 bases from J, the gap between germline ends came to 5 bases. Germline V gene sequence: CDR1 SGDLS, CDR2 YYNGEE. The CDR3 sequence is CASSGEYEQYF. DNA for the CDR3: TGTGCCAGCAGCGGAGAATACGAGCAGTACTTC. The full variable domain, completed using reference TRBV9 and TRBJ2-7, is DSGVTQTPKHLITATGQRVTLRCSPRSGDLSVYWYQQSLDQGLQFLIQYYNGEERAKGNILERFSAQQFPDLHSELNLSSLELGDSALYFCASSGEYEQYFGPGTRLTVT.

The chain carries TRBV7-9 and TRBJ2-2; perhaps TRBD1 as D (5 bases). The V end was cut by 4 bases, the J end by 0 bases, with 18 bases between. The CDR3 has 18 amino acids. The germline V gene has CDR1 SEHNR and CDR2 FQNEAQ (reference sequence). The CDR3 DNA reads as TGTGCCAGCAGCTCCCTCAAGAGGCTCAGGGCGAACACCGGGGAGCTGTTTTTT. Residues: CASSSLKRLRANTGELFF.

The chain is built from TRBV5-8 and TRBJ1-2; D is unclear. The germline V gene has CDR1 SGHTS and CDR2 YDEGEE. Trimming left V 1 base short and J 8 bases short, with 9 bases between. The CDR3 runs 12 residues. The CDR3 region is CASSLTGKGYTF. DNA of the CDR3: TGTGCCAGCAGCTTGACCGGGAAGGGCTACACCTTC.

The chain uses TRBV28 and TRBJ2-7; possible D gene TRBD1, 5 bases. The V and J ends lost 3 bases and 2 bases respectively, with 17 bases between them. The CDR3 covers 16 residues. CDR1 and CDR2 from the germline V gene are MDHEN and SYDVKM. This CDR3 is CASSFRLHGATYEQYF. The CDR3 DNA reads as TGTGCCAGCAGTTTTCGACTTCATGGGGCTACCTACGAGCAGTACTTC.